A selection of T cell receptor beta chains follows, all from one sample in a study of blood T cell repertoires in COVID-19. Some clones are missing from TCRdb's copy, which holds only in-frame ones; the method was immunoSEQ multiplex PCR. The sample carries fewer than 40,000 clones, roughly nine tenths recorded once. Sequencing was done on a sample of peripheral blood. The source is a human donor in a cohort sampled during active COVID-19. Each CDR3 is given with its conserved first and last residue. The order of the fields is CDR3 protein, J gene, V gene.

CASSREDTQYF TRBJ2-3 TRBV19
CASRGTGDGYTF TRBJ1-2 TRBV12-3/TRBV12-4
CASRRTGNEKLFF TRBJ1-4 TRBV28
CASSHPSGEQFF TRBJ2-1 TRBV7-2
CASSIGPVNYGYTF TRBJ1-2 TRBV19
CASSFLTGSQETQYF TRBJ2-5 TRBV5-4
CASSQSGTSGGSQYF TRBJ2-5 TRBV3-1/TRBV3-2
CASSSRTGMAGELFF TRBJ2-2 TRBV5-8
CASSTTLGGEAFF TRBJ1-1 TRBV19
CASSPEVAVYGYTF TRBJ1-2 TRBV18
CASSQVPVGQATNEKLFF TRBJ1-4 TRBV4-3
CAWRRTGVYQPQHF TRBJ1-5 TRBV30
CASSYRGPVMNTEAFF TRBJ1-1 TRBV6-5
CASRRDAAGYGYTF TRBJ1-2 TRBV6-5
CATSRDLYTQYF TRBJ2-3 TRBV15
CACSGQGSGNTIYF TRBJ1-3 TRBV10-3
CASSPYEQFF TRBJ2-1 TRBV12-3/TRBV12-4
CASSFLKREQFF TRBJ2-1 TRBV27
CASSGDRGLEQPQHF TRBJ1-5 TRBV4-2
CASSRTGTNYGYTF TRBJ1-2 TRBV19
CASSQYGGLAGSSQFF TRBJ2-1 TRBV3-1/TRBV3-2
CASILTGGRQPQHF TRBJ1-5 TRBV28
CASSAHVNTEAFF TRBJ1-1 TRBV5-1
CAWSPSPYGYTF TRBJ1-2 TRBV30
CASSVVPQGGGGTDTQYF TRBJ2-3 TRBV9
CASSQDARTGELFF TRBJ2-2 TRBV3-1/TRBV3-2
CASSGEGSNEQFF TRBJ2-1 TRBV9